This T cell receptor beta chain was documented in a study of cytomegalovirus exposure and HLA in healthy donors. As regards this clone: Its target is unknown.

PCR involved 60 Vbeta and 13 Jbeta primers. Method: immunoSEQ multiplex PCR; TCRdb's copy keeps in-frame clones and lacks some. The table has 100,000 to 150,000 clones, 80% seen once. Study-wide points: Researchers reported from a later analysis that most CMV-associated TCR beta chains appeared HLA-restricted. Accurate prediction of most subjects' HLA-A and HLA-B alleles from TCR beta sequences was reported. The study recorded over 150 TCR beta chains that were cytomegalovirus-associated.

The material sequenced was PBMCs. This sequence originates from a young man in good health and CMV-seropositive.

CDR3 sequence: CASSLTFRSSGANVLTF. In DNA, the CDR3 is TGTGCCAGCAGCTTAACGTTTAGGAGCTCTGGGGCCAACGTCCTGACTTTC. The chain joins TRBV11-2 to TRBJ2-6; D remains unclear. The CDR3 is 17 residues long. The V gene's germline CDR1 is SGHAT and CDR2 FQNNGV. V was shortened by 2 bases and J by 0 bases, with 11 bases between the two germline ends.